The source of this T cell receptor (beta chain) is a study of T cells in Graves' hyperthyroidism and ophthalmopathy. About the research overall: Peripheral blood draws took place at initial diagnosis, ahead of any treatment.

There are many counts of this clonotype. Per the germline V gene, CDR1 is SGHNT and CDR2 is YENEEA. CDR3 size: 15 residues. The V and J ends lost 5 bases and 1 base respectively, with 11 bases between them. Template material for amplifying TCR beta CDR3 regions consisted of RNA transcripts. HTBI primers were the set used in a first-round RT-PCR of the TCR CDR3. TCRdb processed the multiplex PCR reads anew with MiXCR; each CDR3 protein has one entry. The table shows about 320,000 distinct CDR3 sequences, with roughly 17% occurring only once. The sequenced sample consisted of blood. The chain uses TRBV11-3 and TRBJ2-2; D is possibly TRBD2 (5 bases). The source of this sequence is a man in his thirties or forties with Graves' hyperthyroidism. Written as DNA, the CDR3 is TGTGCCAGCAGCCCCGGAGGAGAGAACACCGGGGAGCTGTTTTTT. Translating it yields CASSPGGENTGELFF.